Given below is one TCR beta chain in context. The antigen is not known. Germline CDR1 and CDR2: SGDLS and YYNGEE. V lost 0 bases to trimming and J lost 5 bases, with 20 bases between them. This CDR3 region has 17 residues. The record originates from a study of cytomegalovirus exposure and HLA in healthy donors. The study's findings and limits: Evidence from a later analysis indicated that most CMV-associated TCR beta chains looked HLA-restricted.

This PCR relied on a set of 60 Vbeta primers and 13 Jbeta primers. Profiled with immunoSEQ multiplex PCR; TCRdb holds only in-frame clones, not every one. The profile shows approximately 120,000 clones, around 76% of them singletons. Sequencing used PBMCs. The TCR originated in a woman in her fifties or sixties in good health and CMV-seropositive. This sequence joins TRBV9 and TRBJ1-2; a possible D gene is TRBD1 (5 bases). The DNA for the CDR3 is TGTGCCAGCAGCGTAGGGGGTTACAGGACCCCGCAATATGGCTACACCTTC. Its translation: CASSVGGYRTPQYGYTF.